This T cell receptor beta chain appears in the sequencing data of a study of immune heterogeneity within non-small cell lung tumors. Study context: Squamous cell carcinomas accounted for a few of the tumors, non-squamous carcinomas for 10, and 1 was not otherwise specified. Study-wide findings and caveats: The study found identical dominant CDR3 beta clonotypes recurring across tumor sites within a patient, alongside site-unique high-frequency clones. Local T-cell clonality tracked local tumor mutational burden; the correlation was moderate but significant (R around 0.34). High-frequency T-cell receptor beta clonotypes were largely distinct between individual patients.

Trimming removed 4 bases from V and 1 base from J, with 12 bases in between. This CDR3 has 15 residues. In germline, CDR1 is LGHNA, CDR2 YNFKEQ. For the TCR beta CDR3, multiplex PCR with 32 V and 13 J primers performed the amplification. TCRdb itself ran the multiplex PCR reads through MiXCR, one entry per CDR3 protein. The data hold 10,000 or so distinct CDR3 sequences, with roughly 30% observed a single time. With regard to this clonotype: Its antigen is still unknown.

Bulk tumor genomic DNA constituted the template, at 450 to 700 ng per sample. Several biopsies per primary tumor were taken during surgery, spaced as far apart as possible. Curative surgery was performed on patients who had untreated, newly diagnosed non-small cell lung cancer. Sequenced material: lung tumor tissue. The TCR comes from a woman aged 45-65 years with non-small cell lung cancer. V usage is TRBV4-2 and J usage is TRBJ2-3, with D possibly TRBD2 on 6 matching bases. The CDR3 loop is CASSPRASGTDTQYF. CDR3 DNA sequence: TGTGCCAGCAGCCCACGGGCTAGCGGCACAGATACGCAGTATTTT.